This TCR beta chain was documented in a study of T-cell memory formation after mild COVID-19. CDR1 and CDR2 from the germline V gene are SGHRS and YFSETQ. V gave up 4 bases and J gave up 8 bases; unmatched junction bases: 3. This CDR3 region has 12 residues. This clonotype was seen many times. TCRdb re-derived calls from the 5' RACE reads in MiXCR, one entry per CDR3 protein. The data show about 430,000 distinct CDR3 sequences, approximately 24% seen once. The genes are TRBV5-1 and TRBJ2-1; 7 positions match TRBD1. The source material was PBMCs or a T cell subset sorted from them (not recorded which). This sequence was found in an adult woman who had mild COVID-19 (a few samples of this study predate the infection). Cell type and time point are not known. The CDR3 sequence: CASSPGTDEQFF. The CDR3 nucleotides read TGCGCCAGCAGCCCTGGGACAGATGAGCAGTTCTTC.